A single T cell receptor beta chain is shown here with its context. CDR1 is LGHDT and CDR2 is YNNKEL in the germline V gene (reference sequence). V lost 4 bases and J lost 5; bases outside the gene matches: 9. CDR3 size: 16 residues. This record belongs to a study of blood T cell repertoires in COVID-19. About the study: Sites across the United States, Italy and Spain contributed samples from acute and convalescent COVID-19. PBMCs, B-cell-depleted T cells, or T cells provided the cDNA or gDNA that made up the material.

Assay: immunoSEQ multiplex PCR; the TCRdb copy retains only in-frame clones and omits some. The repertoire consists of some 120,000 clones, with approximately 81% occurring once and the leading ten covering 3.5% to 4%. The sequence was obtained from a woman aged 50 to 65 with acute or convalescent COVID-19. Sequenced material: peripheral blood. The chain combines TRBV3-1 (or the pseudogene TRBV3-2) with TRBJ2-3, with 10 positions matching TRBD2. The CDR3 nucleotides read TGTGCCAGCAGCCCATTAGCGGGAGGATTGGGAGATACGCAGTATTTT. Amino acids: CASSPLAGGLGDTQYF.